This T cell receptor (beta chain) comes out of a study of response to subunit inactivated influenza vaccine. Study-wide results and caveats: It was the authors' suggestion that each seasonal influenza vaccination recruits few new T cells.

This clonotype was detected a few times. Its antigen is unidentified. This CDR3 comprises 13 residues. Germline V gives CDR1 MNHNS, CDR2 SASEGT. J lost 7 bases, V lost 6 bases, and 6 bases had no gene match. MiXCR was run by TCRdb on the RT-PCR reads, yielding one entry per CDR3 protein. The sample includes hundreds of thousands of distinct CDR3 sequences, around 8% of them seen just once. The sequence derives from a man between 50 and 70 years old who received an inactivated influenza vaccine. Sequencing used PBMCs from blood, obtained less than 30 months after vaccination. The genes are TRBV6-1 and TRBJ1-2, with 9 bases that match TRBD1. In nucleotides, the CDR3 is TGTGCCAGCAGCCGGGGACAGGGACTTGGCTACACCTTC. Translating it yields CASSRGQGLGYTF.